Below, one TCR beta chain is given with its context. V lost 8 bases to trimming and J lost 8 bases, with 9 bases between them. CDR1 is MNHEY, CDR2 SVGAGI, per germline. This CDR3 comprises 10 residues. This entry belongs to a study of blood T cell repertoires in COVID-19. Assay used: immunoSEQ multiplex PCR; TCRdb lists only in-frame clones, some missing. The table shows about 150,000 clones, with about four fifths occurring only once. The receptor was isolated from a human donor with acute or convalescent COVID-19. The donor label of this sample is uncertain. J is TRBJ1-2 and V is TRBV6-5; D uncertain. The specimen sequenced was peripheral blood. The CDR3 protein is CASYLEGYTF. The CDR3 DNA is TGTGCCAGCTACCTCGAGGGCTACACCTTC.